These 21 T cell receptor beta chains originate from one sample sequenced in a study of blood T cells in healthy people across ages. Alongside a J-beta primer mix, a sample-barcoded 5' primer served in a second PCR lasting about 7 to 12 cycles. One entry per CDR3 protein results from TCRdb running MiXCR on the 5' RACE reads. The sample comprises hundreds of thousands of distinct CDR3 sequences, around 49% of which are singletons, and under 35% rests with the top ten. The sample consisted of blood. These receptor sequences come from an older woman in good health.

In its sample, this clonotype was seen once. J is TRBJ2-1 and V is TRBV20-1, with 7 bases matching TRBD2. Germline values: CDR1 DFQATT, CDR2 SNEGSKA (reference sequence). The ends lost 0 bases at V and 0 bases at J; junction bases unmatched: 5. This CDR3 spans 16 amino acids. In nucleotides, the CDR3 is TGCAGTGCTAGAGATCCCGCTAGCGGCTCCTACAATGAGCAGTTCTTC. This codes for CSARDPASGSYNEQFF.

For the CDR3, the DNA is TGTGCCAGCAGGTCCGACATTCACTACGAGCAGTACTTC. Its translation: CASRSDIHYEQYF. The rearrangement joins TRBV12-3 or TRBV12-4 to TRBJ2-7; D remains ambiguous. The CDR3 consists of 13 residues. The V gene lost 6 bases and the J gene lost 3 bases, with 12 bases spanning the gap.

The rearrangement links TRBV2 to TRBJ2-1, with D unclear. CDR1 is SNHLY and CDR2 is FYNNEI in the germline V gene. V dropped 6 bases and J dropped 8 bases, with 17 bases sitting between them. This CDR3 comprises 14 residues. CDR3: CASSKWARMDEQFF. The CDR3 coding sequence is TGTGCCAGCAGCAAGTGGGCCCGGATGGATGAGCAGTTCTTC.

A few counts support this clonotype. The chain couples TRBV7-2 to TRBJ2-3; D uncertain. The germline V gene has CDR1 SGHTA and CDR2 FQGNSA. The V end was cut by 1 base, the J end by 8 bases, with 7 bases between. The CDR3 spans 12 residues. The CDR3 here is CASSLVSATQYF. The CDR3 DNA is TGTGCCAGCAGCTTAGTCTCCGCTACGCAGTATTTT.

V and J are TRBV27 and TRBJ1-6; D may be TRBD1 (6 bases). The CDR3 totals 15 residues. The germline V gene encodes CDR1 MNHEY and CDR2 SMNVEV (reference sequence). With 5 bases removed from V and 9 bases from J, the gap between germline ends came to 17 bases. This chain's CDR3 is CASSTTGTGGSPLHF. CDR3 in DNA: TGTGCCAGCAGTACTACAGGGACCGGCGGTTCACCCCTCCACTTT.

This clonotype is a singleton in its sample. The V and J genes are TRBV2 and TRBJ2-1; D may correspond to TRBD1 or TRBD2 (5 bases each). CDR1 is SNHLY, CDR2 FYNNEI, per germline. V was cut by 3 bases and J by 8 bases, with 8 bases left in between. The CDR3 consists of 12 residues. Here the CDR3 DNA reads TGTGCCAGCAGTGACCGGGGCCATGAGCAGTTCTTC. Translated: CASSDRGHEQFF. Using reference TRBV2 and TRBJ2-1 for the parts outside the CDR3, the full variable domain is EPEVTQTPSHQVTQMGQEVILRCVPISNHLYFYWYRQILGQKVEFLVSFYNNEISEKSEIFDDQFSVERPDGSNFTLKIRSTKLEDSAMYFCASSDRGHEQFFGPGTRLTVL.

In this sample, this clonotype turned up once. The genes are TRBV7-9 and TRBJ2-7, with 9 bases that match TRBD1. Trimming at V came to 6 bases and at J to 5 bases, leaving 8 bases not matched to a gene. The CDR3 runs to 14 residues. Germline CDR1 and CDR2: SEHNR and FQNEAQ (reference sequence). The CDR3 reads CASSPRDRANEQYF. DNA of the CDR3: TGTGCCAGCAGTCCCCGGGACAGGGCCAACGAGCAGTACTTC.

The chain links TRBV5-1 to TRBJ2-1, with D maybe TRBD1 (5 bases). This CDR3 has 13 residues. The ends were cut back, 0 bases at V and 8 bases at J, with 9 bases in the middle. CDR1 is SGHRS, CDR2 YFSETQ, per germline. The DNA of the CDR3 is TGCGCCAGCAGCTTGGAGGGGCCCCATGAGCAGTTCTTC. Protein product: CASSLEGPHEQFF.

The J gene is TRBJ2-1, the V gene TRBV7-9; tentatively, D is TRBD2 (6 bases). V was cut by 7 bases and J by 3 bases, with 16 bases left in between. The CDR3 consists of 15 residues. Per germline, CDR1 SEHNR and CDR2 FQNEAQ (reference sequence). The CDR3 loop is CASTSGLANYNEQFF. The CDR3, as DNA: TGTGCCAGCACCTCAGGGCTAGCGAACTACAATGAGCAGTTCTTC.

The rearrangement joins TRBV7-3 to TRBJ2-1; D is perhaps TRBD1 (7 bases). CDR1 is SGHTA, CDR2 FQGTGA, per germline. The CDR3 contains 15 residues. V lost 2 bases and J lost 4, with 12 bases in between. In DNA form, the CDR3 reads TGTGCCAGCAGCTTACGGGGGACAGCATACAATGAGCAGTTCTTC. This codes for CASSLRGTAYNEQFF.

The chain uses TRBV29-1 and TRBJ1-1; a weak D match, TRBD1 (5 bases). The germline V and J ends were trimmed by 8 bases and 4 bases, with 17 bases remaining between them. The CDR3 length is 13 residues. Germline assignment: CDR1 SQVTM and CDR2 ANQGSEA. The CDR3 reads CSSYTNGATEAFF. CDR3 nucleotide sequence: TGCAGCAGTTATACAAATGGGGCCACTGAAGCTTTCTTT.

The chain carries TRBV15 and TRBJ2-5; D is perhaps TRBD2 (5 bases). The ends were cut back, 1 base at V and 1 base at J, with 7 bases in the middle. This CDR3 has 14 residues. The germline V gene encodes CDR1 LNHNV and CDR2 YYDKDF (reference sequence). This chain's CDR3 is CATSRVGAQETQYF. The CDR3, as DNA: TGTGCCACCAGCAGAGTGGGAGCCCAAGAGACCCAGTACTTC.

The chain links TRBV28 to TRBJ2-5, with 10 positions matching TRBD1. Germline CDR1 MDHEN, CDR2 SYDVKM. The CDR3 totals 14 residues. V was pared by 5 bases and J by 11 bases, with 11 bases of the junction left unmatched. In DNA, the CDR3 is TGTGCCAGCAGTGCCTCCGGGACAGGGGACCAGCAGTACTTC. Its protein product is CASSASGTGDQQYF.

The V and J genes are TRBV7-2 and TRBJ2-1; D is undetermined. Germline V gene lookup returns CDR1 SGHTA and CDR2 FQGNSA. Trimming left V 3 bases short and J 1 base short, with 16 bases between. This CDR3 comprises 17 residues. The CDR3, as DNA: TGTGCCAGCAGCTTTCGTAGTCCCCTAATTTCCTACAATGAGCAGTTCTTC. Translating it yields CASSFRSPLISYNEQFF.

This clonotype was seen just once. This chain connects TRBV28 to TRBJ2-4; D gene unclear. The CDR3 has 14 amino acids. Trimming removed 11 bases from V and 0 bases from J, with 14 bases in between. Germline V gene sequence: CDR1 MDHEN, CDR2 SYDVKM. As DNA, the CDR3 is TGTGCCGCCGGCAGCCAGCTAGCCAAAAACATTCAGTACTTC. Residues: CAAGSQLAKNIQYF. Variable domain in full (rest from reference TRBV28 and TRBJ2-4): DVKVTQSSRYLVKRTGEKVFLECVQDMDHENMFWYRQDPGLGLRLIYFSYDVKMKEKGDIPEGYSVSREKKERFSLILESASTNQTSMYLCAAGSQLAKNIQYFGAGTRLSVL.

The chain is built from TRBV4-3 and TRBJ1-1; D ambiguous. The CDR3 sequence is 14 residues long. CDR1 and CDR2 (germline): LGHNA, YSLEER. Trimming stripped 7 bases from V and 2 bases from J, with 14 bases between. In DNA form, the CDR3 reads TGCGCCAGCACCCAGGAGGAGGGTAACACTGAAGCTTTCTTT. Its protein is CASTQEEGNTEAFF.

A few counts support this clonotype. This chain links TRBV20-1 with TRBJ2-7; 8 bases match TRBD1. This CDR3 comprises 14 residues. Germline CDR1 DFQATT, CDR2 SNEGSKA (reference sequence). V gave up 2 bases and J gave up 3 bases; unmatched junction bases: 6. The CDR3 sequence: CSARTGTGVYEQYF. CDR3 coding DNA: TGCAGTGCTAGAACCGGGACAGGTGTCTACGAGCAGTACTTC.

The chain employs TRBV7-9 and TRBJ2-7; 10 bases are shared with TRBD2. Trimming removed 3 bases from V and 7 bases from J; junction bases left unmatched: 12. This CDR3 comprises 16 residues. Germline loops: CDR1 SEHNR, CDR2 FQNEAQ (reference sequence). For the CDR3, the DNA is TGTGCCAGCAGCTTGGGGACTAGCGCAACCTACAATGAGCAGTACTTC. Its translation is CASSLGTSATYNEQYF. The complete variable domain, with remaining parts taken from reference TRBV7-9 and TRBJ2-7, reads DTGVSQNPRHKITKRGQNVTFRCDPISEHNRLYWYRQTLGQGPEFLTYFQNEAQLEKSRLLSDRFSAERPKGSFSTLEIQRTEQGDSAMYLCASSLGTSATYNEQYFGPGTRLTVT.

The gene calls are TRBV10-3 and TRBJ2-7; TRBD2 aligns across 10 bases. The CDR3 contains 14 residues. With V trimmed by 9 bases and J by 5 bases, 10 bases remained unmatched. Germline V gene lookup returns CDR1 ENHRY and CDR2 SYGVKD. CDR3 DNA: TGTGCCATTTCTCCCCTAGCGGGAGAACACGAGCAGTACTTC. It is translated as CAISPLAGEHEQYF.

The genes are TRBV6-2 or TRBV6-3 and TRBJ2-7, with D possibly matching TRBD2 (5 bases). The length of the CDR3 is 12 residues. Trimming took 7 bases from V and 5 from J, leaving 12 bases between them. Looked up from germline, CDR1 is MNHEY and CDR2 is SVGEGT. Written as DNA, the CDR3 is TGTGCCAGCACTCGGACTGGGGACGAGCAGTACTTC. Translating it yields CASTRTGDEQYF.

This clonotype was picked up a small number of times. The genes are TRBV7-2 and TRBJ2-1, with D unclear. Trimming pared 2 bases from V and 8 bases from J, leaving 10 bases between. This CDR3 contains 13 residues. Germline V gives CDR1 SGHTA, CDR2 FQGNSA. The CDR3 spells CASSLFREDEQFF. The CDR3 nucleotides read TGTGCCAGCAGCTTATTTAGAGAAGATGAGCAGTTCTTC.